This TCR beta chain was sequenced for a study of control samples from healthy donors and cancer patients. The CDR3 sequence is 17 residues long. With 1 base clipped from V and 1 base from J, the junction kept 4 bases outside the gene matches. Germline V gives CDR1 MNHNS, CDR2 SASEGT. This table comes from immunoSEQ multiplex PCR, and its TCRdb copy is limited to in-frame clones, with some not included. The table lists about 190,000 clones, roughly nine tenths of them singletons, with less than 2% in the top ten. The receptor's source is a man younger than 40 in good health. Sequencing was done on a sample of blood. The V and J genes are TRBV6-1 and TRBJ2-7; 13 nucleotides match TRBD2. For the CDR3, the DNA is TGTGCCAGCAGTGAAGTCCTGACTAGCGGGGGGTCCTACGAGCAGTACTTC. Residues: CASSEVLTSGGSYEQYF.